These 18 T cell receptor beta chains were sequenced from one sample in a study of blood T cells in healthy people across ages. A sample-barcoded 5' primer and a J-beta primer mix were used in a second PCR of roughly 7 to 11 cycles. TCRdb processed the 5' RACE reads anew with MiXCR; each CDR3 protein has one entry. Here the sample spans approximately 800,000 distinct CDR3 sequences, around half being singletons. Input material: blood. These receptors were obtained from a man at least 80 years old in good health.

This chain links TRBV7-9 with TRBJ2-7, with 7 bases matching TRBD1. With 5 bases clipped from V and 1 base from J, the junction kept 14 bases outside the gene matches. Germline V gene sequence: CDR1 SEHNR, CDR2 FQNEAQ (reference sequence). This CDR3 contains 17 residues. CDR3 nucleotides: TGTGCCAGCAGCCTCCCCGTGGGGCAGGGGGTTTCCTACGAGCAGTACTTC. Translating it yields CASSLPVGQGVSYEQYF.

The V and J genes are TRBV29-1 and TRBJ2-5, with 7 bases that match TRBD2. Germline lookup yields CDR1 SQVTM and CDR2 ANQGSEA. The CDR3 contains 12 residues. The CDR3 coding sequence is TGCAGTTCACCGGGGGGAGGGGAGACCCAGTACTTC. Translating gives CSSPGGGETQYF.

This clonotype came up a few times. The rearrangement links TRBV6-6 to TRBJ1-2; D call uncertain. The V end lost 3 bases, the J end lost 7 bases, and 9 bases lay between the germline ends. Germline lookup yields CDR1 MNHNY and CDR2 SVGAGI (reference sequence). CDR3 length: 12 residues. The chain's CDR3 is CASSYDNRGYTF. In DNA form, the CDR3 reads TGTGCCAGCAGTTATGACAATCGTGGCTACACCTTC.

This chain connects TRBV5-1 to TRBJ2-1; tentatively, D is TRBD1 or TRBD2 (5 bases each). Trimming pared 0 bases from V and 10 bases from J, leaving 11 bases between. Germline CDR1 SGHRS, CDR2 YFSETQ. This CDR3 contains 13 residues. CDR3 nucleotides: TGCGCCAGCAGCTTGGTAGCGAGGGACGAGCAGTTCTTC. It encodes CASSLVARDEQFF.

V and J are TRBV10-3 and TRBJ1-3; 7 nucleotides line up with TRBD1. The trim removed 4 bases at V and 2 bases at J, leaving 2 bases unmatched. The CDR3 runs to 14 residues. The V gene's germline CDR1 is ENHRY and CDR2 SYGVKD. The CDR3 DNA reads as TGTGCCATCAGTGCGACAGGGACTGGAAACACCATATATTTT. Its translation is CAISATGTGNTIYF.

The CDR3 is CASSQVTADTQYF. The CDR3 DNA reads TGTGCCAGCAGCCAAGTCACGGCAGATACGCAGTATTTT. The gene calls are TRBV3-1 and TRBJ2-3; D remains ambiguous. The length of the CDR3 is 13 residues. Looked up from germline, CDR1 is LGHDT and CDR2 is YNNKEL (reference sequence). V lost 1 base to trimming and J lost 4 bases, with 6 bases between them.

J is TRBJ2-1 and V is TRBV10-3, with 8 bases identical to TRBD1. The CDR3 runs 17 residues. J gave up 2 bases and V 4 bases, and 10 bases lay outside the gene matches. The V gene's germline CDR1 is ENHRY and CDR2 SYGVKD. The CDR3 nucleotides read TGTGCCATCAGTGGCAAACAGGGGGATGGAGCCTACAATGAGCAGTTCTTC. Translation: CAISGKQGDGAYNEQFF.

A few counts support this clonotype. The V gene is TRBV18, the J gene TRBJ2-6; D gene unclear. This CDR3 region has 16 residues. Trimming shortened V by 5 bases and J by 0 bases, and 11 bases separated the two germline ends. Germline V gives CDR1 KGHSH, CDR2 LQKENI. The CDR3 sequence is CASSANWGSGANVLTF. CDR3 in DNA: TGTGCCAGCTCAGCGAACTGGGGCTCTGGGGCCAACGTCCTGACTTTC.

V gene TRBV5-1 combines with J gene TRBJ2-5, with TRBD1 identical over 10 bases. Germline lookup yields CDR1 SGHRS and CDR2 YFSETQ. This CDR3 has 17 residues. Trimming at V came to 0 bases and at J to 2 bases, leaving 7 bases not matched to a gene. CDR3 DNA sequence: TGCGCCAGCAGCTTGGCGAGGACAGGGGGGCTACAAGAGACCCAGTACTTC. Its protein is CASSLARTGGLQETQYF.

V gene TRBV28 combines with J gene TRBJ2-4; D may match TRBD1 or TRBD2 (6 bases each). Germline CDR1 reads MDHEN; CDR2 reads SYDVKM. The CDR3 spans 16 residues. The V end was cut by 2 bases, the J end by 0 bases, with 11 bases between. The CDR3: CASSLRRGVAKNIQYF. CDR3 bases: TGTGCCAGCAGTTTAAGGAGGGGGGTAGCCAAAAACATTCAGTACTTC.

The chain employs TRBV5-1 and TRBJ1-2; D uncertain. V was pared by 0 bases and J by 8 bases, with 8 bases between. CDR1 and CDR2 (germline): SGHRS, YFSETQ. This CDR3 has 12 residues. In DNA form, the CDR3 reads TGCGCCAGCAGCTTGGAGTACGGGGGCTACACCTTC. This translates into CASSLEYGGYTF.

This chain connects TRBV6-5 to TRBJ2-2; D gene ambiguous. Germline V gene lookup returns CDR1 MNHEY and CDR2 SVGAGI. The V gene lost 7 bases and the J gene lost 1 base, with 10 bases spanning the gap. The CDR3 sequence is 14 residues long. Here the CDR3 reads CASTQRGNTGELFF. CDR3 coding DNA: TGTGCCAGCACCCAGAGAGGGAACACCGGGGAGCTGTTTTTT.

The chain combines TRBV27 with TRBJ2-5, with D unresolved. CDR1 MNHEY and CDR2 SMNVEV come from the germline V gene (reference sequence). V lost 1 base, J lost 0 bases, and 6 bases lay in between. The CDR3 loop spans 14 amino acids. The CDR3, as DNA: TGTGCCAGCAGTTTATATCCCAACCAAGAGACCCAGTACTTC. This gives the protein CASSLYPNQETQYF.

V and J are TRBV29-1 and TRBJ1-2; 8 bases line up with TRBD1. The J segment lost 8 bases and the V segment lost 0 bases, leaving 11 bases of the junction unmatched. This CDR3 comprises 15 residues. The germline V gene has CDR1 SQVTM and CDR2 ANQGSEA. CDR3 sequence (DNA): TGCAGCGTTGAAGACCTCGGGACAGGTTCGGGAGGCTACACCTTC. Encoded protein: CSVEDLGTGSGGYTF.

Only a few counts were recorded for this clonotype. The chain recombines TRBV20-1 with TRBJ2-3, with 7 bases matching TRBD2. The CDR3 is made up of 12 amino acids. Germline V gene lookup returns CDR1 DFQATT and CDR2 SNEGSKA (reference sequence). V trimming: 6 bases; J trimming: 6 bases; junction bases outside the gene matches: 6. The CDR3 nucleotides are TGCAGTGCCCCGGGACTACCGGATACGCAGTATTTT. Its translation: CSAPGLPDTQYF.

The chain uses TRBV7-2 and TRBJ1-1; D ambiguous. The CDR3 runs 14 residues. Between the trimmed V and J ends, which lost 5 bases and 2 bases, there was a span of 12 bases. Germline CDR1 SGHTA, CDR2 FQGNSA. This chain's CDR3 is CASSPSLINTEAFF. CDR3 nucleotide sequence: TGTGCCAGCAGCCCTTCCTTAATAAACACTGAAGCTTTCTTT.

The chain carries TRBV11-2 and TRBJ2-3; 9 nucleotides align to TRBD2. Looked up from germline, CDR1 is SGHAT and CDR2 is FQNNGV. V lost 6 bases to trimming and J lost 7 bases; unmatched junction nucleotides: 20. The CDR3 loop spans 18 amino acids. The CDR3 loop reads CASRSFGRSGRSGNTQYF. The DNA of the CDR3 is TGTGCCAGCAGGAGCTTTGGCAGAAGCGGGAGGTCGGGAAATACGCAGTATTTT.

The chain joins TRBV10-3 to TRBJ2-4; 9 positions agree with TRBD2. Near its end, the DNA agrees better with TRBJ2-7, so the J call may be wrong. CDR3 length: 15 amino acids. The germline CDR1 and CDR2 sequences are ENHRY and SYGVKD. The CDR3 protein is CAISSASGIAGEQYF. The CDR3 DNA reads TGTGCCATCAGTTCGGCTAGCGGGATTGCCGGCGAGCAGTACTTC.